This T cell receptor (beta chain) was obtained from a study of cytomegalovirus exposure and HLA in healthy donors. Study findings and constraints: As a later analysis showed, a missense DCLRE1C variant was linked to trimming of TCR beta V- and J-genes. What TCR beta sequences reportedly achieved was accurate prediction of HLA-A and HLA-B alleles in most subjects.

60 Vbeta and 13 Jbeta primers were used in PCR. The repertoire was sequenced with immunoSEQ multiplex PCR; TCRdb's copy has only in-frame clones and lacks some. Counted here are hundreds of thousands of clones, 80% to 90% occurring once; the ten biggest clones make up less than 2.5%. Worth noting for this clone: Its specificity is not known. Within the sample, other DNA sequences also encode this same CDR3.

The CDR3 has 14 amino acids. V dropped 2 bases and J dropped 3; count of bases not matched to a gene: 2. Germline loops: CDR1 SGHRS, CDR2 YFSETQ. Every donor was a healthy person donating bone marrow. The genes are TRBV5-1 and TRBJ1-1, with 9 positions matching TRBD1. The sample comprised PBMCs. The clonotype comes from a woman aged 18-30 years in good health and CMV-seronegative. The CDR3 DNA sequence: TGCGCCAGCAGCTTACAGGGGGCAGACACTGAAGCTTTCTTT. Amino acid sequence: CASSLQGADTEAFF. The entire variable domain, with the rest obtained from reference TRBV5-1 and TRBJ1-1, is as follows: KAGVTQTPRYLIKTRGQQVTLSCSPISGHRSVSWYQQTPGQGLQFLFEYFSETQRNKGNFPGRFSGRQFSNSRSEMNVSTLELGDSALYLCASSLQGADTEAFFGQGTRLTVV.